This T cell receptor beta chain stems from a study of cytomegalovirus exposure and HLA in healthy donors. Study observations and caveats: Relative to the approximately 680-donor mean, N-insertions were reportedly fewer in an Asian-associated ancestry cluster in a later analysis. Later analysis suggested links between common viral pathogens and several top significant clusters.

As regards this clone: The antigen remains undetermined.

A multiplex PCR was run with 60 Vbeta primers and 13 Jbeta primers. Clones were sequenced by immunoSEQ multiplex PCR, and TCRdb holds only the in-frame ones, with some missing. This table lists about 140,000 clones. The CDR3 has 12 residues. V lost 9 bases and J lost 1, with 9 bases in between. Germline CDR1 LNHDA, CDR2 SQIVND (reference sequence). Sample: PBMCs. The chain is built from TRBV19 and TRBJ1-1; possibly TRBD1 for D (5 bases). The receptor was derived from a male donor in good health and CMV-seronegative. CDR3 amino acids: CASNRGNTEAFF. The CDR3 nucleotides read TGTGCCAGCAATAGGGGGAACACTGAAGCTTTCTTT.